A single sample is the source of the 31 T cell receptor beta chains below, sequenced in a study of shared clonotypes between healthy human individuals. Naive CD8 populations comprised CD45RO-negative cells positively selected for CCR7, excluding terminally differentiated effector memory CD45RA+ cells. Some clones are missing from TCRdb's copy, which holds only in-frame ones; the method was immunoSEQ multiplex PCR. The sample lists some 2 million clones, less than 95% occurring once. Sequencing used naive CD8+ T cells sorted from blood. The receptor source for this set is a young man in good health.

V and J are TRBV15 and TRBJ1-5; unclear D gene. Germline V gene data show CDR1 as LNHNV and CDR2 as YYDKDF (reference sequence). This CDR3 spans 14 amino acids. V lost 1 base and J lost 0, with 4 bases in between. CDR3 loop: CATSRVFSNQPQHF. The CDR3 DNA follows: TGTGCCACCAGCAGAGTATTTAGCAATCAGCCCCAGCATTTT.

This clone was recorded once. The V and J genes are TRBV2 and TRBJ2-2; D not certain. V was pared by 7 bases and J by 5 bases, with 8 bases between. CDR1 is SNHLY and CDR2 is FYNNEI in the germline V gene. The CDR3 runs 12 residues. CDR3: CASKWGTGELFF. In DNA form, the CDR3 reads TGTGCCAGCAAGTGGGGTACCGGGGAGCTGTTTTTT.

The genes are TRBV27 and TRBJ2-1, with TRBD2 matching over 10 bases. Germline V gives CDR1 MNHEY, CDR2 SMNVEV (reference sequence). V gave up 1 base and J gave up 8 bases; unmatched junction bases: 8. The CDR3 covers 16 residues. The CDR3 reads CASSLFASGGRDEQFF. Here the CDR3 DNA reads TGTGCCAGCAGTTTATTCGCTAGCGGGGGCCGAGATGAGCAGTTCTTC.

This clone was counted between two and nine times. Other DNA sequences of this sample code for an identical CDR3. CDR3 amino acids: CASSLGSAYEQYF. For the CDR3, the DNA is TGTGCCAGCAGCTTGGGGTCCGCCTACGAGCAGTACTTC. V is TRBV5-6 and J is TRBJ2-7, with unresolved D. Germline assignment: CDR1 SGHDT and CDR2 YYEEEE. The CDR3 is made up of 13 amino acids. V was shortened by 0 bases and J by 2 bases, with 6 bases between the two germline ends.

This clone came up once. The chain uses TRBV19 and TRBJ1-1; 7 nucleotides align to TRBD1. The CDR3 extends over 13 amino acids. V trimming: 4 bases; J trimming: 3 bases; junction bases outside the gene matches: 2. Looked up from germline, CDR1 is LNHDA and CDR2 is SQIVND (reference sequence). The CDR3 is CASSTQGDTEAFF. DNA of the CDR3: TGTGCCAGTAGTACCCAGGGGGACACTGAAGCTTTCTTT.

This chain joins TRBV27 and TRBJ2-2; D may correspond to TRBD1 or TRBD2 (6 bases each). Trimming took off 0 bases at V and 13 bases at J, with 15 bases between the two ends. This CDR3 has 14 amino acids. CDR1 is MNHEY, CDR2 SMNVEV, per germline (reference sequence). The DNA of the CDR3 is TGTGCCAGCAGTTTATCAGGAGGGACACTGGGGCTGTTTTTT. Protein sequence: CASSLSGGTLGLFF.

The genes are TRBV4-3 and TRBJ1-2, with 7 nucleotides matching TRBD1. The CDR3 extends over 16 amino acids. Germline V gene sequence: CDR1 LGHNA, CDR2 YSLEER. Trimming removed 3 bases from V and 2 bases from J; junction bases left unmatched: 9. The CDR3 DNA sequence: TGCGCCAGCAGCCAGGCTACCGGACAGGCCAACTATGGCTACACCTTC. Amino acid sequence: CASSQATGQANYGYTF.

This rearrangement joins TRBV9 to TRBJ1-1; no reliable D call. The germline V gene has CDR1 SGDLS and CDR2 YYNGEE. CDR3 length: 13 residues. Trimming left V 4 bases short and J 4 bases short, with 11 bases between. The DNA of the CDR3 is TGTGCCAGCAGCAAACCCCCCGCCACTGAAGCTTTCTTT. It encodes CASSKPPATEAFF.

The gene calls are TRBV5-6 and TRBJ1-1; a possible D gene is TRBD1 (5 bases). The CDR3 contains 12 residues. Per the germline V gene, CDR1 is SGHDT and CDR2 is YYEEEE. Trimming pared 0 bases from V and 7 bases from J, leaving 7 bases between. CDR3 nucleotides: TGTGCCAGCAGCTTGGCAGGGCGTGAAGCTTTCTTT. It codes for CASSLAGREAFF. Looking up the rest from reference TRBV5-6 and TRBJ1-1 gives the full variable domain: DAGVTQSPTHLIKTRGQQVTLRCSPKSGHDTVSWYQQALGQGPQFIFQYYEEEERQRGNFPDRFSGHQFPNYSSELNVNALLLGDSALYLCASSLAGREAFFGQGTRLTVV.

The chain is built from TRBV19 and TRBJ1-4; tentative D call: TRBD1 (6 bases). CDR1 LNHDA and CDR2 SQIVND come from the germline V gene (reference sequence). The V gene lost 4 bases and the J gene lost 4 bases, with 16 bases spanning the gap. The CDR3 totals 16 residues. The CDR3 coding sequence is TGTGCCAGTAGTACTGGGCCGCGGGGGCTTAATGAAAAACTGTTTTTT. This sequence encodes CASSTGPRGLNEKLFF.

V is TRBV27 and J is TRBJ2-3, with 12 bases fitting TRBD2. Per germline, CDR1 MNHEY and CDR2 SMNVEV (reference sequence). The ends lost 7 bases at V and 0 bases at J; junction bases unmatched: 17. This CDR3 has 20 residues. The DNA for the CDR3 is TGTGCCAGCACCCAGGTACTAGCGGGGGGACCACTCGTGAGCACAGATACGCAGTATTTT. Amino acids: CASTQVLAGGPLVSTDTQYF.

The chain combines TRBV7-9 with TRBJ2-3, with D maybe TRBD1 (6 bases). The CDR3 runs 16 residues. The ends were cut back, 5 bases at V and 1 base at J, with 16 bases in the middle. Germline V lookup: CDR1 SEHNR, CDR2 FQNEAQ (reference sequence). The CDR3 region has the DNA TGTGCCAGCAGCGGATTAACAGGGTCCCGCACAGATACGCAGTATTTT. Amino acid sequence: CASSGLTGSRTDTQYF.

This chain connects TRBV10-3 to TRBJ2-2; the D gene is possibly TRBD2 (6 bases). Germline V gene sequence: CDR1 ENHRY, CDR2 SYGVKD. The V end lost 7 bases, the J end lost 5 bases, and 11 bases lay between the germline ends. The CDR3 length is 13 residues. The CDR3 DNA reads as TGTGCCATCATGGAGGGCTTAACCGGGGAGCTGTTTTTT. Translating gives CAIMEGLTGELFF.

V usage is TRBV18 and J usage is TRBJ2-3; tentatively, D is TRBD2 (6 bases). V was cut by 3 bases and J by 2 bases, with 12 bases left in between. CDR1 is KGHSH, CDR2 LQKENI, per germline. CDR3 length equals 15 residues. For the CDR3, the DNA is TGTGCCAGCTCACCGACTAGATCCGACACAGATACGCAGTATTTT. Amino acids: CASSPTRSDTDTQYF.

The V and J genes are TRBV6-4 and TRBJ2-1; 11 bases are shared with TRBD2. This CDR3 contains 15 residues. CDR1 and CDR2 (germline): MRHNA, SNTAGT. The ends lost 5 bases at V and 5 bases at J; junction bases unmatched: 5. In DNA, the CDR3 is TGTGCCAGCAGTCTACTAGCGGGGGTGGACAATGAGCAGTTCTTC. Protein: CASSLLAGVDNEQFF.

The V call is TRBV5-1, the J call TRBJ1-5; possibly TRBD1 for D (5 bases). V was trimmed by 6 bases and J by 2 bases, leaving 12 bases between them. Germline lookup yields CDR1 SGHRS and CDR2 YFSETQ. The CDR3 totals 14 residues. In nucleotides, the CDR3 is TGCGCCAGCATACAGGACCAGGGCAATCAGCCCCAGCATTTT. It specifies CASIQDQGNQPQHF. The whole variable domain, remainder taken from reference TRBV5-1 and TRBJ1-5, is KAGVTQTPRYLIKTRGQQVTLSCSPISGHRSVSWYQQTPGQGLQFLFEYFSETQRNKGNFPGRFSGRQFSNSRSEMNVSTLELGDSALYLCASIQDQGNQPQHFGDGTRLSIL.

The chain combines TRBV29-1 with TRBJ2-2; 12 positions agree with TRBD2. The CDR3 covers 17 residues. Trimming cost V 2 bases and J 4 bases; bases outside gene matches: 8. Germline lookup yields CDR1 SQVTM and CDR2 ANQGSEA. As DNA, the CDR3 is TGCAGCGTTGAATTAAGGACTAGCGGGACCTCCACCGGGGAGCTGTTTTTT. Its translation: CSVELRTSGTSTGELFF.

This chain joins TRBV4-1 and TRBJ2-1; 9 nucleotides match TRBD2. There are 16 residues in the CDR3. Germline assignment: CDR1 MGHRA and CDR2 YSYEKL. The trim removed 4 bases at V and 4 bases at J, leaving 8 bases unmatched. The CDR3 is CASSRLAGGPYNEQFF. The CDR3 region has the DNA TGCGCCAGCAGCCGACTTGCGGGGGGGCCGTACAATGAGCAGTTCTTC.

This chain links TRBV2 with TRBJ2-7, with TRBD2 as a possible D gene (6 bases). CDR3 size: 13 residues. With 4 bases removed from V and 6 bases from J, the gap between germline ends came to 13 bases. Germline V gene sequence: CDR1 SNHLY, CDR2 FYNNEI. The CDR3 is CASSVFSGREQYF. The CDR3 coding sequence is TGTGCCAGCAGTGTTTTCAGCGGGCGCGAGCAGTACTTC.

The rearrangement links TRBV5-3 to TRBJ2-7, with a tentative D call TRBD2 (6 bases). TRBV5-3 is reported as an ORF; its role is uncertain. V was cut by 2 bases and J by 3 bases, with 18 bases left in between. The CDR3 loop spans 16 amino acids. The CDR3 reads CARSFDDRDWDYEQYF. The CDR3, as DNA: TGTGCCAGAAGCTTTGACGATCGGGACTGGGACTACGAGCAGTACTTC.

V gene TRBV5-6 combines with J gene TRBJ1-5; 9 bases map to TRBD1. The ends lost 0 bases at V and 5 bases at J; junction bases unmatched: 0. The CDR3 is 14 residues long. Germline V CDR1 and CDR2: SGHDT, YYEEEE. In DNA, the CDR3 is TGTGCCAGCAGCTTGGGGACAGGGGATCAGCCCCAGCATTTT. It encodes CASSLGTGDQPQHF.

This clone was detected only once. This chain connects TRBV5-4 to TRBJ2-5, with D unclear. The germline V and J ends were trimmed by 1 base and 5 bases, with 9 bases remaining between them. Germline lookup yields CDR1 SGHNT and CDR2 YYREEE (reference sequence). The CDR3 is 13 amino acids. CDR3 in DNA: TGTGCCAGCAGCTTGTATTACGGGGAGACCCAGTACTTC. This gives the protein CASSLYYGETQYF.

The V call is TRBV10-3, the J call TRBJ2-7; the D is unclear. CDR1 ENHRY and CDR2 SYGVKD come from the germline V gene. The CDR3 contains 13 residues. V lost 8 bases, J lost 6 bases, and 17 bases lay in between. The CDR3 spells CAIEDQDQGEQYF. CDR3 DNA: TGTGCCATCGAGGACCAGGATCAAGGCGAGCAGTACTTC.

The chain has TRBV6-1 and TRBJ1-2; the D is unclear. V lost 3 bases and J lost 7, with 24 bases in between. Germline V gives CDR1 MNHNS, CDR2 SASEGT. This CDR3 contains 17 residues. In nucleotides, the CDR3 is TGTGCCAGCAGTGACCGCGGGCCGTTCGTCACTAGCCCTGGCTACACCTTC. This translates into CASSDRGPFVTSPGYTF.

On this clone itself: The sample carries other DNA sequences with the same CDR3. The CDR3 nucleotides are TGTGCCAGCAGCGCTTCCGGGACAGGGTTTTACGAGCAGTACTTC. This sequence encodes CASSASGTGFYEQYF. The chain is built from TRBV9 and TRBJ2-7, with 9 bases lining up with TRBD1. This CDR3 spans 15 amino acids. The germline V gene encodes CDR1 SGDLS and CDR2 YYNGEE. V trimming: 3 bases; J trimming: 4 bases; junction bases outside the gene matches: 8.

This sequence joins TRBV12-2 and TRBJ2-7; no check of the table's D call, TRBD1, against the DNA was made. TRBV12-2 is flagged as a pseudogene. This CDR3 is 15 amino acids long. CDR3 sequence reads: CASRSKGTGFYEQYF. The CDR3 bases are TGTGCAAGTCGCTCAAAGGGGACAGGGTTCTACGAGCAGTACTTC.

The CDR3 reads CASSHRQDSTDTQYF. CDR3 coding DNA: TGTGCCAGCAGCCATAGACAGGACAGCACAGATACGCAGTATTTT. V usage is TRBV13 and J usage is TRBJ2-3; perhaps TRBD1 as D (6 bases). Germline V lookup: CDR1 PRHDT, CDR2 FYEKMQ (reference sequence). The CDR3 loop spans 15 amino acids. V lost 5 bases and J lost 0, with 12 bases in between. The full variable domain, rest sourced from reference TRBV13 and TRBJ2-3, is AAGVIQSPRHLIKEKRETATLKCYPIPRHDTVYWYQQGPGQDPQFLISFYEKMQSDKGSIPDRFSAQQFSDYHSELNMSSLELGDSALYFCASSHRQDSTDTQYFGPGTRLTVL.

The rearrangement links TRBV27 to TRBJ1-4, with TRBD1 matching over 9 bases. J was trimmed by 6 bases and V by 2 bases; bases with no gene match: 4. The CDR3 is 15 residues long. Germline assignment: CDR1 MNHEY and CDR2 SMNVEV (reference sequence). Here the CDR3 reads CASSLTRTGDEKLFF. The CDR3 region has the DNA TGTGCCAGCAGTTTAACCCGGACAGGGGATGAAAAACTGTTTTTT.

Regarding this clone: The same CDR3 is also encoded by other DNA sequences in this sample. The rearrangement uses TRBV4-1 and TRBJ2-7, with D perhaps being TRBD1 or TRBD2 (5 bases each). CDR3 size: 14 residues. The V gene lost 0 bases and the J gene lost 2 bases, with 8 bases spanning the gap. Germline loops: CDR1 MGHRA, CDR2 YSYEKL. The CDR3 bases are TGCGCCAGCAGCCAAGAGCAGGGACCCTACGAGCAGTACTTC. This encodes CASSQEQGPYEQYF.

In regard to this clone: Other nucleotide sequences in the sample specify the same CDR3. The CDR3 DNA is TGTGCCAGCAGTGAACGAGGAGATACGCAGTATTTT. It encodes CASSERGDTQYF. The V call is TRBV2, the J call TRBJ2-3; D is undetermined. V was cut by 2 bases and J by 5 bases, with 5 bases left in between. The germline V gene encodes CDR1 SNHLY and CDR2 FYNNEI. The CDR3 covers 12 residues.

The chain joins TRBV10-3 to TRBJ2-3; D possibly corresponds to TRBD2 (5 bases). Germline V gene data show CDR1 as ENHRY and CDR2 as SYGVKD. Trimming removed 4 bases at V and 5 bases at J, with 10 bases between. This CDR3 is built from 13 residues. In DNA form, the CDR3 reads TGTGCCATCAGTGCGAGGGTGGGAGATACGCAGTATTTT. Its translation is CAISARVGDTQYF.